This T cell receptor beta chain originates from a study of T cells in Graves' hyperthyroidism and ophthalmopathy. Study observations and caveats: Blood also carried most thyroid clonotypes expanded above 0.001. Ophthalmopathy was separated from stable hyperthyroidism by a 13 V-J model.

This CDR3 contains 14 residues. V dropped 4 bases and J dropped 7 bases, with 15 bases sitting between them. Germline CDR1 and CDR2: KGHDR and SFDVKD. This clonotype has only a few counts. What it binds is not known. What was amplified from RNA transcripts were TCR beta CDR3 regions. HTBI primers were used for first-round RT-PCR of the TCR CDR3. TCRdb called the multiplex PCR reads again in MiXCR, with one record for every CDR3 protein. The sample holds roughly 420,000 distinct CDR3 sequences, approximately 14% seen once. The chain employs TRBV24-1 and TRBJ1-2; the D gene is possibly TRBD1 (5 bases). The sequence was obtained from a woman between 18 and 30 years old with Graves' hyperthyroidism. Sequencing input: blood. The CDR3 is CATSDDPGQGGYTF. The CDR3 DNA reads TGTGCCACCAGTGACGACCCGGGCCAGGGTGGCTACACCTTC.